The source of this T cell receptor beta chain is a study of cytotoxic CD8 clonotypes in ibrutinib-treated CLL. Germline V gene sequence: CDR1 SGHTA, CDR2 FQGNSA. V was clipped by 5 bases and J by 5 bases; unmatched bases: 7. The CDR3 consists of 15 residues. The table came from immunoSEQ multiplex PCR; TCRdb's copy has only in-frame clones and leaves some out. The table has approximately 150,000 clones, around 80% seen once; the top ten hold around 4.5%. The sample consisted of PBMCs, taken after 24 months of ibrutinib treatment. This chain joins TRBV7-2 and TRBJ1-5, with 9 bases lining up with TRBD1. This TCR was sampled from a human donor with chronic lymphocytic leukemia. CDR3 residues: CASSPGTGYYQPQHF. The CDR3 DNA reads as TGTGCCAGCAGCCCCGGGACAGGGTATTATCAGCCCCAGCATTTT.